Below, 23 T cell receptor beta chains from the same sample are listed, as sequenced in a study of beta chain features in type 1 diabetes (dated by TCRdb to 2017 to 2018). Library construction relied on the immunoSEQ multiplex PCR assay. The High Capacity cDNA Reverse Transcription Kit was used to reverse transcribe all of the isolated RNA, meaning that expressed TCRB transcripts were what got sequenced. TCRdb took over this immuneACCESS table, retaining in-frame rearrangements with V and J assigned. Such tables are incomplete; in checked studies, under half of the missing clones stem from an unresolved V gene, and the remainder is unexplained. The sample profile shows 300,000 to 400,000 clones; over 9.5% of them were found once. Roughly 0.015% of the sample goes to the ten largest clones. The material sequenced was naive CD4+ T cells from blood. This sample's cell subset or site label indicates: true naive CD4+ T cells. These receptors were obtained from a man aged 18 to 30 in good health.

This chain connects TRBV6-6 to TRBJ1-2; no clear D gene. Germline V gene lookup returns CDR1 MNHNY and CDR2 SVGAGI (reference sequence). V lost 5 bases, J lost 5 bases, and 12 bases lay in between. The CDR3 is 13 amino acids. The DNA for the CDR3 is TGTGCCAGCAGTCCACAGCGGGAGTATGGCTACACCTTC. It is translated as CASSPQREYGYTF.

This chain uses TRBV4-3 with TRBJ2-7, with 7 bases fitting TRBD1. Trimming removed 4 bases from V and 2 bases from J; junction bases left unmatched: 5. The CDR3 spans 14 residues. Germline-derived CDR1 and CDR2 are LGHNA and YSLEER. As DNA, the CDR3 is TGCGCCAGCAGCCTGGGACAGCCACCCTACGAGCAGTACTTC. It is translated as CASSLGQPPYEQYF.

This clone was detected a few times. The CDR3 bases are TGTGCCAGCAGTTTTTCTGATTACAGGGAAGAGACCCAGTACTTC. It translates to CASSFSDYREETQYF. The chain links TRBV28 to TRBJ2-5; TRBD1 might be the D (6 bases). This CDR3 spans 15 amino acids. Trimming removed 3 bases from V and 3 bases from J, with 14 bases in between. CDR1 is MDHEN, CDR2 SYDVKM, per germline.

V gene TRBV4-3 combines with J gene TRBJ2-7; D ambiguous. The CDR3 extends over 15 amino acids. Looked up from germline, CDR1 is LGHNA and CDR2 is YSLEER. Trimming took off 0 bases at V and 4 bases at J, with 13 bases between the two ends. CDR3 nucleotides: TGCGCCAGCAGCCAAGACCGAACTTTTCCTTACGAGCAGTACTTC. This sequence encodes CASSQDRTFPYEQYF.

The genes are TRBV5-6 and TRBJ1-6; the match to TRBD1 covers 8 bases. V was clipped by 2 bases and J by 9 bases; unmatched bases: 4. The CDR3 consists of 14 residues. Germline-derived CDR1 and CDR2 are SGHDT and YYEEEE. CDR3 sequence: CASSLDRGLSPLHF. CDR3 nucleotides: TGTGCCAGCAGCTTAGACAGGGGTCTTTCACCCCTCCACTTT.

The V call is TRBV30, the J call TRBJ2-1; a weak D match, TRBD1 (6 bases). Trimming took off 7 bases at V and 8 bases at J, with 30 bases between the two ends. CDR1 is GTSNPN, CDR2 SVGIG, per germline (reference sequence). CDR3 length: 17 residues. The CDR3 loop reads CAFGQQSGTILLYEQFF. CDR3 coding DNA: TGTGCCTTCGGACAGCAATCCGGGACCATCCTTTTGTATGAGCAGTTCTTC.

The count of this clone is one. The chain combines TRBV7-2 with TRBJ2-7; possible D gene TRBD1, 6 bases. CDR1 is SGHTA, CDR2 FQGNSA, per germline. The CDR3 length is 14 residues. V was shortened by 1 base and J by 4 bases, with 11 bases between the two germline ends. The DNA for the CDR3 is TGTGCCAGCAGCTTAGACAGGGTGGGGTACGAGCAGTACTTC. It specifies CASSLDRVGYEQYF.

About this clone itself: Other DNA sequences in this specimen translate into the identical CDR3. The genes are TRBV7-2 and TRBJ1-5; D gene unclear. Per the germline V gene, CDR1 is SGHTA and CDR2 is FQGNSA. V dropped 1 base and J dropped 4 bases, with 11 bases sitting between them. CDR3 length: 15 amino acids. The CDR3 DNA sequence: TGTGCCAGCAGCTTAGTTGGTGGCGGAAATCAGCCCCAGCATTTT. Translated: CASSLVGGGNQPQHF.

This chain joins TRBV7-2 and TRBJ2-7; TRBD1 agrees at 7 bases. Germline V gene lookup returns CDR1 SGHTA and CDR2 FQGNSA. The CDR3 covers 16 residues. The junction had 13 bases not matched to a gene; V was cut back by 5 bases and J by 3 bases. CDR3 sequence reads: CASSTPGQRSYYEQYF. CDR3 sequence (DNA): TGTGCCAGCAGCACACCGGGACAGCGTTCGTACTACGAGCAGTACTTC.

This clone was seen only a few times. The J gene is TRBJ2-4, the V gene TRBV5-6; D possibly corresponds to TRBD1 (5 bases). Germline values: CDR1 SGHDT, CDR2 YYEEEE. The CDR3 has 16 residues. With 0 bases removed from V and 1 base from J, the gap between germline ends came to 11 bases. Written as DNA, the CDR3 is TGTGCCAGCAGCTTGGCGGCAGGGTGGGCCAAAAACATTCAGTACTTC. This gives the protein CASSLAAGWAKNIQYF. The full variable domain, with the rest looked up from reference TRBV5-6 and TRBJ2-4, is DAGVTQSPTHLIKTRGQQVTLRCSPKSGHDTVSWYQQALGQGPQFIFQYYEEEERQRGNFPDRFSGHQFPNYSSELNVNALLLGDSALYLCASSLAAGWAKNIQYFGAGTRLSVL.

The V gene is TRBV7-8, the J gene TRBJ1-2, with a tentative D call TRBD1 (6 bases). Per the germline V gene, CDR1 is SGHVS and CDR2 is FQNEAQ. Trimming removed 2 bases at V and 5 bases at J, with 9 bases between. The CDR3 is 13 amino acids. CDR3 residues: CASSLTGQYGYTF. The CDR3 bases are TGTGCCAGCAGCTTAACGGGACAATATGGCTACACCTTC. Combining the CDR3 with reference TRBV7-8 and TRBJ1-2 gives the whole variable domain GAGVSQSPRYKVAKRGQDVALRCDPISGHVSLFWYQQALGQGPEFLTYFQNEAQLDKSGLPSDRFFAERPEGSVSTLKIQRTQQEDSAVYLCASSLTGQYGYTFGSGTRLTVV.

This clone was counted only a few times. The CDR3 loop is CASSPMTGYSYNEQFF. The CDR3, as DNA: TGTGCCAGCTCACCTATGACGGGGTATTCCTACAATGAGCAGTTCTTC. The J gene is TRBJ2-1, the V gene TRBV18; tentatively, D is TRBD2 (5 bases). Trimming cost V 3 bases and J 1 base, with 13 bases left between them. This CDR3 is built from 16 residues. Germline V gene sequence: CDR1 KGHSH, CDR2 LQKENI.

This sequence joins TRBV2 and TRBJ2-3; the D gene is possibly TRBD1 (7 bases). V gave up 6 bases and J gave up 4 bases, with 11 bases separating them. There are 13 residues in the CDR3. The V gene's germline CDR1 is SNHLY and CDR2 FYNNEI. CDR3 nucleotides: TGTGCCAGCAGGGAGGGGGCGGCAGATACGCAGTATTTT. Its translation is CASREGAADTQYF.

This clone was counted a few times. The chain combines TRBV9 with TRBJ2-7; 8 nucleotides match TRBD1. With V trimmed by 2 bases and J by 6 bases, 4 bases remained unmatched. The V gene's germline CDR1 is SGDLS and CDR2 YYNGEE. The CDR3 sequence is 13 residues long. The CDR3 region has the DNA TGTGCCAGCAGCGTCAGGGGGCGCGGCGAGCAGTACTTC. Residues: CASSVRGRGEQYF.

This clone was counted a few times. The chain combines TRBV28 with TRBJ1-5, with 7 nucleotides matching TRBD1. The CDR3 is 16 amino acids. The junction had 11 bases not matched to a gene; V was cut back by 3 bases and J by 6 bases. Germline assignment: CDR1 MDHEN and CDR2 SYDVKM. CDR3 DNA sequence: TGTGCCAGCAGTTTGGAGGGCAGGGGGTTTGCTCAGCCCCAGCATTTT. The encoded protein is CASSLEGRGFAQPQHF.

This clone showed up just a few times. V usage is TRBV29-1 and J usage is TRBJ2-1; TRBD1 matches 10 bases. The CDR3 is 13 amino acids. Germline values: CDR1 SQVTM, CDR2 ANQGSEA. This CDR3 reads CSTSRDRGNEQFF. In DNA form, the CDR3 reads TGCAGTACGTCCCGGGACAGGGGCAATGAGCAGTTCTTC.

This clone was counted a few times. The J gene is TRBJ1-1, the V gene TRBV5-4, with a tentative D call TRBD1 (5 bases). Germline V lookup: CDR1 SGHNT, CDR2 YYREEE (reference sequence). This CDR3 has 15 residues. V lost 2 bases and J lost 1, with 12 bases in between. CDR3 sequence: CASSFRARENTEAFF. CDR3 nucleotides: TGTGCCAGCAGCTTCCGAGCCAGGGAGAACACTGAAGCTTTCTTT.

This clone showed up just a few times. The chain has TRBV4-2 and TRBJ2-1, with 8 bases matching TRBD2. This CDR3 contains 17 residues. The V gene's germline CDR1 is LGHNA and CDR2 YNFKEQ. J gave up 3 bases and V 4 bases, and 11 bases lay outside the gene matches. This CDR3 is CASSPISIAGYYNEQFF. The CDR3 bases are TGTGCCAGCAGCCCGATTTCTATAGCGGGGTACTACAATGAGCAGTTCTTC.

This clone was detected only a few times. The chain carries TRBV19 and TRBJ2-7; 10 nucleotides line up with TRBD1. Trimming at V came to 5 bases and at J to 2 bases, leaving 9 bases not matched to a gene. Germline CDR1 LNHDA, CDR2 SQIVND (reference sequence). CDR3 size: 16 residues. DNA of the CDR3: TGTGCCAGTAGTCCCGGGACAGGGGACGGAACCTACGAGCAGTACTTC. Translation: CASSPGTGDGTYEQYF.

This clone was counted only a few times. The V and J genes are TRBV4-1 and TRBJ1-4, with 7 bases matching TRBD1. The CDR3 contains 13 residues. Trimming removed 4 bases from V and 10 bases from J; junction bases left unmatched: 6. CDR1 and CDR2 (germline): MGHRA, YSYEKL. CDR3 loop: CASSLGQERKLFF. The CDR3 region has the DNA TGCGCCAGCAGCCTTGGACAGGAGCGAAAACTGTTTTTT.

This clone has just a few counts. The rearrangement links TRBV7-2 to TRBJ1-5; 10 nucleotides line up with TRBD1. The CDR3 loop spans 16 amino acids. CDR1 and CDR2 (germline): SGHTA, FQGNSA. The V gene end was trimmed by 1 base and the J gene end by 5 bases; junction bases not matched to a gene: 5. CDR3 DNA sequence: TGTGCCAGCAGCTTAGGTGGGACAGGGGATTATCAGCCCCAGCATTTT. Its translation: CASSLGGTGDYQPQHF.

There are a few counts of this clone. The rearrangement joins TRBV7-2 to TRBJ1-5, with D unclear. Germline loops: CDR1 SGHTA, CDR2 FQGNSA. V was cut by 2 bases and J by 12 bases, with 8 bases left in between. The CDR3 consists of 11 residues. The CDR3: CASSLRGVQHF. The CDR3 DNA reads TGTGCCAGCAGCTTACGGGGAGTCCAGCATTTT.

This clone was observed a handful of times. V usage is TRBV11-1 and J usage is TRBJ2-2; TRBD2 matches at 7 bases. With 5 bases clipped from V and 2 bases from J, the junction kept 11 bases outside the gene matches. Germline V gene data show CDR1 as SGHAT and CDR2 as FQDESV (reference sequence). This CDR3 has 17 residues. This CDR3 is CASSPRGGDPNTGELFF. CDR3 in DNA: TGTGCCAGCAGCCCTAGGGGAGGGGACCCTAACACCGGGGAGCTGTTTTTT.